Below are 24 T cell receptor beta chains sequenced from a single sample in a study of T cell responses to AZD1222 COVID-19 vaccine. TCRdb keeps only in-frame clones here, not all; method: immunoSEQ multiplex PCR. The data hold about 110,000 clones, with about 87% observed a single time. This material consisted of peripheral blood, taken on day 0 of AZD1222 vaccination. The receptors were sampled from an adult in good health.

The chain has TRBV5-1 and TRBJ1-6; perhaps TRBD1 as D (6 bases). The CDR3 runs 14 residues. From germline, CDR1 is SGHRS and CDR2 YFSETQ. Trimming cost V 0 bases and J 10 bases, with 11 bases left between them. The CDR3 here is CASSLGQGSSPLHF. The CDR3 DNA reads TGCGCCAGCAGCTTGGGCCAGGGGTCATCACCCCTCCACTTT.

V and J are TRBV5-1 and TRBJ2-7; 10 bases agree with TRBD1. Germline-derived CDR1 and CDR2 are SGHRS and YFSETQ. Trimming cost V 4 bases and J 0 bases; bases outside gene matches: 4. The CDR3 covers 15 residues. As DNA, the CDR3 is TGCGCCAGCAGCCCCGGGACAGGGGTCTCCTACGAGCAGTACTTC. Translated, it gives CASSPGTGVSYEQYF.

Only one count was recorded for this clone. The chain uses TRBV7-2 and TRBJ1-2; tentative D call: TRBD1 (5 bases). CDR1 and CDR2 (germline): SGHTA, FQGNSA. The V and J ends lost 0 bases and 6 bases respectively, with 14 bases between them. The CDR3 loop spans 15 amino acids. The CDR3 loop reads CASSLARGKGDGYTF. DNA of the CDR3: TGTGCCAGCAGCTTAGCGAGGGGTAAGGGTGATGGCTACACCTTC.

The CDR3 DNA is TGTGCCAGCAGCGTAGAGCGAGTCCAAGAGACCCAGTACTTC. Translated: CASSVERVQETQYF. The gene calls are TRBV7-2 and TRBJ2-5, with D unclear. V lost 5 bases and J lost 1, with 11 bases in between. This CDR3 comprises 14 residues. Per germline, CDR1 SGHTA and CDR2 FQGNSA. The full variable domain, its missing parts supplied by reference TRBV7-2 and TRBJ2-5, is GAGVSQSPSNKVTEKGKDVELRCDPISGHTALYWYRQSLGQGLEFLIYFQGNSAPDKSGLPSDRFSAERTGGSVSTLTIQRTQQEDSAVYLCASSVERVQETQYFGPGTRLLVL.

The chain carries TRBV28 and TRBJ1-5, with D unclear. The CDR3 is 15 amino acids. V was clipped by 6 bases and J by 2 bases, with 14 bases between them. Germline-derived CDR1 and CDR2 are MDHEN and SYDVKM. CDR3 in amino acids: CASRPWGGGNQPQHF. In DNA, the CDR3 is TGTGCCAGCAGACCCTGGGGAGGTGGCAATCAGCCCCAGCATTTT. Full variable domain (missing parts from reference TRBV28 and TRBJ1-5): DVKVTQSSRYLVKRTGEKVFLECVQDMDHENMFWYRQDPGLGLRLIYFSYDVKMKEKGDIPEGYSVSREKKERFSLILESASTNQTSMYLCASRPWGGGNQPQHFGDGTRLSIL.

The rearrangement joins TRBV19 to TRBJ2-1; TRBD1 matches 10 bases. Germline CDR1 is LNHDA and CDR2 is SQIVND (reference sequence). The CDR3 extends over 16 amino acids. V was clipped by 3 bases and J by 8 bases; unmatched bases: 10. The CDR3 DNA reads TGTGCCAGTAGTATTTGGACAGGGGGAAATGGCGATGAGCAGTTCTTC. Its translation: CASSIWTGGNGDEQFF.

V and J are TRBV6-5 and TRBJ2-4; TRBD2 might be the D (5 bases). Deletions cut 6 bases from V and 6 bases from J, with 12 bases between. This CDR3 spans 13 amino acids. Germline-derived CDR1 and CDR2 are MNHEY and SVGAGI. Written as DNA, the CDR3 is TGTGCCAGCAGACTTTGGACTGCAAACATTCAGTACTTC. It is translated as CASRLWTANIQYF.

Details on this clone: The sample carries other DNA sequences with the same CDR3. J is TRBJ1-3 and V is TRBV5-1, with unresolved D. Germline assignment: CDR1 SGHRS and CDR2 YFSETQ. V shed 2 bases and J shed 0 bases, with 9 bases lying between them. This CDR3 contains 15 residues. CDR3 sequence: CASSLGGSSGNTIYF. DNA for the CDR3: TGCGCCAGCAGCTTAGGAGGGAGCTCTGGAAACACCATATATTTT.

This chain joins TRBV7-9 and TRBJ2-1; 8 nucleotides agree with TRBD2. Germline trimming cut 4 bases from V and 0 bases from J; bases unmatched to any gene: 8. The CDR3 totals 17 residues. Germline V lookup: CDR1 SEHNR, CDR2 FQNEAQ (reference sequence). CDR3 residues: CASSSQREISSYNEQFF. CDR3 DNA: TGTGCCAGCAGCTCGCAGCGGGAGATTAGCTCCTACAATGAGCAGTTCTTC.

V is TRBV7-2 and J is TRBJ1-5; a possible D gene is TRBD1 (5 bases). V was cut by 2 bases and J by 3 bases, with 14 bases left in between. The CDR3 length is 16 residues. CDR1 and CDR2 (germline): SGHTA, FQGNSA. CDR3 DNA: TGTGCCAGCAGCTTATCTGGGACCTGGGTCAATCAGCCCCAGCATTTT. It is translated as CASSLSGTWVNQPQHF.

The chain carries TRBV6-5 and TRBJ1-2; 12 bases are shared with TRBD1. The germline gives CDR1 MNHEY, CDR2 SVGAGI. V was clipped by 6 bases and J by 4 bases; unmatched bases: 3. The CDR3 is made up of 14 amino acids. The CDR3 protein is CASRGTGGAYGYTF. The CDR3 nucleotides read TGTGCCAGCAGGGGGACAGGGGGCGCCTATGGCTACACCTTC.

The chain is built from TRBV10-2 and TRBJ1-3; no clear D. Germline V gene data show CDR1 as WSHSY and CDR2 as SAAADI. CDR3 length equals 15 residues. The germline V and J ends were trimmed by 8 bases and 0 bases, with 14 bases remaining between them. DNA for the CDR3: TGCGCCAGCCGCCGGAGAGGCGACTCTGGAAACACCATATATTTT. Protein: CASRRRGDSGNTIYF.

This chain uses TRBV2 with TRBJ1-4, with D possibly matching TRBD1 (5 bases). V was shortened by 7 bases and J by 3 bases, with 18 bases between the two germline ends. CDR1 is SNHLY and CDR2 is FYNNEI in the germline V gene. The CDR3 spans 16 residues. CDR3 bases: TGTGCCAGCACACGAGAAATCAGGGCCTCTAATGAAAAACTGTTTTTT. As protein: CASTREIRASNEKLFF.

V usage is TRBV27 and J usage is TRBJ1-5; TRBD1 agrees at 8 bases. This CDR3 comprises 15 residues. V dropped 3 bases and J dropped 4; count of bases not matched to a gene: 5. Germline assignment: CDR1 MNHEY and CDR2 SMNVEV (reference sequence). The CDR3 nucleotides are TGTGCCAGCAGTTTTCGGCAGGGGGCAAATCAGCCCCAGCATTTT. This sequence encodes CASSFRQGANQPQHF.

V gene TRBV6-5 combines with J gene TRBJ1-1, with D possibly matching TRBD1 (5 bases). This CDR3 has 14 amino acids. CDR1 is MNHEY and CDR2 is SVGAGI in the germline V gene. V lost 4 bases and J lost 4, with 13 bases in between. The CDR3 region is CASSSLRGGTEAFF. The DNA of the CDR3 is TGTGCCAGCAGTTCGCTTCGGGGGGGCACTGAAGCTTTCTTT.

CDR3 sequence reads: CASRLTGSSDTQYF. The CDR3 DNA follows: TGTGCCAGCAGACTGACAGGGAGTTCAGATACGCAGTATTTT. The chain combines TRBV27 with TRBJ2-3; 7 nucleotides match TRBD1. Per germline, CDR1 MNHEY and CDR2 SMNVEV (reference sequence). J gave up 4 bases and V 6 bases, and 7 bases lay outside the gene matches. The CDR3 is made up of 14 amino acids.

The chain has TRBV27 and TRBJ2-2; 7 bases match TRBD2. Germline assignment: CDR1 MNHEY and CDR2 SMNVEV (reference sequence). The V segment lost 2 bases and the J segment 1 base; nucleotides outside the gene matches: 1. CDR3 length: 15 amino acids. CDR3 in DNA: TGTGCCAGCAGTTTAGGGACTATGAACACCGGGGAGCTGTTTTTT. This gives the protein CASSLGTMNTGELFF.

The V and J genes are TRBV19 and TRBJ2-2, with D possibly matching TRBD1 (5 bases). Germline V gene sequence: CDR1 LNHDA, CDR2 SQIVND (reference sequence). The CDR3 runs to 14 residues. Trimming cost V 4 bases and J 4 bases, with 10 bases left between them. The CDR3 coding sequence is TGTGCCAGTAGTACCCCAGGGCCCACCGGGGAGCTGTTTTTT. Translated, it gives CASSTPGPTGELFF.

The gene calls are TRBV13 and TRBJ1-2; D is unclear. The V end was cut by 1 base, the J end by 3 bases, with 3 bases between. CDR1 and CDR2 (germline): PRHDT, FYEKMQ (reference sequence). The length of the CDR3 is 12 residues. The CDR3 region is CASSLVDYGYTF. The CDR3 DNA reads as TGTGCCAGCAGCTTAGTTGACTATGGCTACACCTTC.

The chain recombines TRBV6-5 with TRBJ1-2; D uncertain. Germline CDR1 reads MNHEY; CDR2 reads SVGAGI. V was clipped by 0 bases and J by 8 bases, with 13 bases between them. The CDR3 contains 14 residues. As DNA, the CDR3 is TGTGCCAGCAGTTACTCCGCGGGCCGCCCGGGCTACACCTTC. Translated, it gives CASSYSAGRPGYTF.

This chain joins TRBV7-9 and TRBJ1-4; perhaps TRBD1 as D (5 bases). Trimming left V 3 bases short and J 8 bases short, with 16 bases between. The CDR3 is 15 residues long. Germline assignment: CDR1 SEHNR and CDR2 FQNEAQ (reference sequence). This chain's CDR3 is CASSLILGGSEKLFF. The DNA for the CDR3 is TGTGCCAGCAGCTTGATATTGGGGGGAAGCGAAAAACTGTTTTTT. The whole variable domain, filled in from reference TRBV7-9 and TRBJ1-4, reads DTGVSQNPRHKITKRGQNVTFRCDPISEHNRLYWYRQTLGQGPEFLTYFQNEAQLEKSRLLSDRFSAERPKGSFSTLEIQRTEQGDSAMYLCASSLILGGSEKLFFGSGTQLSVL.

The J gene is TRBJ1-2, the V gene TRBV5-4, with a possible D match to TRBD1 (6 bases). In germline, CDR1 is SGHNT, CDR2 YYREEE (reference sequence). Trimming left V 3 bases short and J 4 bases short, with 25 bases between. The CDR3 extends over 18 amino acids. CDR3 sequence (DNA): TGTGCCAGCAGCTCCGAAGGGGGACAACTCCAAACGATCTATGGCTACACCTTC. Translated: CASSSEGGQLQTIYGYTF.

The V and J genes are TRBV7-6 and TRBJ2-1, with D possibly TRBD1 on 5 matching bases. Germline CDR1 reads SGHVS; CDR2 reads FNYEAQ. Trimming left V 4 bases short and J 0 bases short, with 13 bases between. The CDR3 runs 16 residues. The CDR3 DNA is TGTGCCAGCAGCTCGAGTGGAAGGGGCTCCTACAATGAGCAGTTCTTC. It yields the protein CASSSSGRGSYNEQFF.

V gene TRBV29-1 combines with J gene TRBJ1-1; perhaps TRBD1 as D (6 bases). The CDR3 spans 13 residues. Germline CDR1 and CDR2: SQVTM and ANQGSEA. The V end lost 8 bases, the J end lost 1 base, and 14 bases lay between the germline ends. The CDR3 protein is CSTQGPRNTEAFF. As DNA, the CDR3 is TGCAGCACCCAGGGGCCACGGAACACTGAAGCTTTCTTT. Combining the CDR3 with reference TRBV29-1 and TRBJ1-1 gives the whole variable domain SAVISQKPSRDICQRGTSLTIQCQVDSQVTMMFWYRQQPGQSLTLIATANQGSEATYESGFVIDKFPISRPNLTFSTLTVSNMSPEDSSIYLCSTQGPRNTEAFFGQGTRLTVV.